Listed here are 31 T cell receptor beta chains from one sample, sequenced in a study of blood T cell repertoires in COVID-19. The assay was immunoSEQ multiplex PCR, and TCRdb's table has in-frame clones only and misses some. The data hold 45,000 to 65,000 clones, with roughly 87% observed a single time. Sequenced sample: peripheral blood. The receptors here all came from a man aged 45-65 years with active COVID-19.

V usage is TRBV7-9 and J usage is TRBJ2-1; TRBD1 agrees at 8 bases. From germline, CDR1 is SEHNR and CDR2 FQNEAQ (reference sequence). Trimming took 3 bases from V and 7 from J; bases not matched to a gene: 8. The CDR3 length is 15 residues. CDR3: CASSFPQGARNEQFF. CDR3 sequence (DNA): TGTGCCAGCAGCTTCCCCCAGGGGGCGCGGAATGAGCAGTTCTTC.

V is TRBV3-1 (or the pseudogene TRBV3-2) and J is TRBJ2-1; the match to TRBD2 covers 12 bases. The CDR3 spans 15 residues. V shed 4 bases and J 8 bases; nucleotides not matched to a gene: 6. Germline loops: CDR1 LGHDT, CDR2 YNNKEL (reference sequence). The CDR3 loop reads CASSPTPSGRDEQFF. As DNA, the CDR3 is TGTGCCAGCAGCCCGACCCCTAGCGGGAGGGATGAGCAGTTCTTC.

V is TRBV7-2 and J is TRBJ2-1; D is possibly TRBD1 (6 bases). V lost 2 bases, J lost 6 bases, and 14 bases lay in between. CDR3 length: 15 residues. Looked up from germline, CDR1 is SGHTA and CDR2 is FQGNSA. Written as DNA, the CDR3 is TGTGCCAGCAGCTTATGGACAGTGACTGGCAATGAGCAGTTCTTC. The encoded protein is CASSLWTVTGNEQFF. The whole variable domain, remainder taken from reference TRBV7-2 and TRBJ2-1, is GAGVSQSPSNKVTEKGKDVELRCDPISGHTALYWYRQSLGQGLEFLIYFQGNSAPDKSGLPSDRFSAERTGGSVSTLTIQRTQQEDSAVYLCASSLWTVTGNEQFFGPGTRLTVL.

This clone was seen once. V and J are TRBV5-1 and TRBJ2-3, with 8 bases fitting TRBD2. Trimming at V came to 0 bases and at J to 6 bases, leaving 12 bases not matched to a gene. In germline, CDR1 is SGHRS, CDR2 YFSETQ. This CDR3 is 17 amino acids long. CDR3 sequence reads: CASSLDGKAGAGDTQYF. The CDR3, as DNA: TGCGCCAGCAGCTTGGACGGGAAAGCGGGAGCCGGCGATACGCAGTATTTT.

The rearrangement uses TRBV5-5 and TRBJ1-2; a possible D gene is TRBD1 (6 bases). The CDR3 sequence is 13 residues long. Looked up from germline, CDR1 is SGHKS and CDR2 is YYEKEE (reference sequence). With 2 bases removed from V and 6 bases from J, the gap between germline ends came to 11 bases. This chain's CDR3 is CASSFRTAHGYTF. The CDR3, as DNA: TGTGCCAGCAGCTTTAGGACAGCGCATGGCTACACCTTC.

The J gene is TRBJ2-5, the V gene TRBV6-2 or TRBV6-3, with D possibly TRBD2 on 6 matching bases. Trimming left V 5 bases short and J 2 bases short, with 12 bases between. Germline assignment: CDR1 MNHEY and CDR2 SVGEGT. CDR3 length: 14 residues. CDR3 bases: TGTGCCAGCAGTCCCCAGGGAGGTCAAGAGACCCAGTACTTC. Its translation: CASSPQGGQETQYF.

This chain uses TRBV5-5 with TRBJ2-5; TRBD2 matches at 7 bases. The germline gives CDR1 SGHKS, CDR2 YYEKEE (reference sequence). The V segment lost 1 base and the J segment 1 base; nucleotides outside the gene matches: 4. This CDR3 comprises 15 residues. CDR3: CASSLSSGVQETQYF. The CDR3, as DNA: TGTGCCAGCAGCTTGTCCAGCGGGGTCCAAGAGACCCAGTACTTC.

J is TRBJ1-2 and V is TRBV16, with 7 bases matching TRBD1. V gave up 0 bases and J gave up 4 bases; unmatched junction bases: 8. There are 16 residues in the CDR3. Germline CDR1 reads KGHSY; CDR2 reads FQNENV. The CDR3 sequence: CASSQSERQGLYGYTF. The CDR3 coding sequence is TGTGCCAGCAGCCAATCAGAGCGACAGGGACTCTATGGCTACACCTTC.

V gene TRBV7-8 combines with J gene TRBJ1-2, with D possibly being TRBD1 (5 bases). Germline V lookup: CDR1 SGHVS, CDR2 FQNEAQ. V was pared by 5 bases and J by 8 bases, with 21 bases between. The CDR3 runs to 15 residues. CDR3 nucleotides: TGTGCCAGCAGCCAAATCAGGGTTAATTCTAACGGCTACACCTTC. Protein sequence: CASSQIRVNSNGYTF.

This clone was counted a few times. The chain recombines TRBV29-1 with TRBJ1-1; no firm D call. The CDR3 covers 11 residues. Trimming stripped 3 bases from V and 7 bases from J, with 9 bases between. CDR1 and CDR2 (germline): SQVTM, ANQGSEA. CDR3 sequence: CSVDLKLEAFF. Written as DNA, the CDR3 is TGCAGCGTTGACTTAAAGCTTGAAGCTTTCTTT.

This clone was seen a single time. The CDR3 region is CASSSLLPNTGELFF. In DNA form, the CDR3 reads TGTGCCAGCAGCTCACTACTACCAAACACCGGGGAGCTGTTTTTT. This chain uses TRBV25-1 with TRBJ2-2; D not certain. Germline CDR1 is MGHDK and CDR2 is SYGVNS. The CDR3 has 15 residues. Deletions cut 6 bases from V and 2 bases from J, with 13 bases between.

The DNA of the CDR3 is TGTGCCAGTAGTAAGGAGGGGCCACCCTACGAGCAGTACTTC. Amino acids: CASSKEGPPYEQYF. The rearrangement uses TRBV19 and TRBJ2-7, with D tentatively TRBD2 (6 bases). V gave up 4 bases and J gave up 2 bases, with 12 bases separating them. CDR1 and CDR2 from the germline V gene are LNHDA and SQIVND (reference sequence). This CDR3 comprises 14 residues.

The V and J genes are TRBV24-1 and TRBJ2-7, with TRBD2 matching over 11 bases. J lost 2 bases, V lost 9 bases, and 2 bases had no gene match. CDR3 length equals 13 residues. CDR1 and CDR2 from the germline V gene are KGHDR and SFDVKD. CDR3 sequence: CATQLAGAYEQYF. DNA for the CDR3: TGTGCCACCCAACTAGCGGGAGCCTACGAGCAGTACTTC.

Written as DNA, the CDR3 is TGTGCCAGCAGCTTAGGTGGGGGACAGGGTGGGAATGAGCAGTTCTTC. Amino acids: CASSLGGGQGGNEQFF. The chain joins TRBV7-2 to TRBJ2-1, with 9 bases aligning to TRBD1. J gave up 7 bases and V 1 base, and 8 bases lay outside the gene matches. Per the germline V gene, CDR1 is SGHTA and CDR2 is FQGNSA. The CDR3 is 16 amino acids.

This clone was observed a few times. The V and J genes are TRBV6-5 and TRBJ1-2, with a weak D call TRBD1 (5 bases). The CDR3 runs to 12 residues. The V and J ends lost 5 bases and 4 bases respectively, with 8 bases between them. CDR1 MNHEY and CDR2 SVGAGI come from the germline V gene. The CDR3 loop reads CASSPDSYGYTF. CDR3 in DNA: TGTGCCAGCAGTCCTGACAGCTATGGCTACACCTTC.

The chain has TRBV19 and TRBJ2-1; 13 bases match TRBD2. Germline V gene lookup returns CDR1 LNHDA and CDR2 SQIVND (reference sequence). V was clipped by 3 bases and J by 11 bases; unmatched bases: 4. CDR3 length: 14 amino acids. CDR3 sequence (DNA): TGTGCCAGTAGTATTGGGACTAGCGGGGTGCAGCAGTTCTTC. This encodes CASSIGTSGVQQFF.

This clone has just one count. V is TRBV7-9 and J is TRBJ1-2, with a possible D match to TRBD1 (5 bases). Germline lookup yields CDR1 SEHNR and CDR2 FQNEAQ (reference sequence). V lost 5 bases, J lost 5 bases, and 15 bases lay in between. This CDR3 region has 14 residues. CDR3 loop: CASSPGQGVYGYTF. CDR3 nucleotides: TGTGCCAGCAGCCCTGGGCAGGGTGTATATGGCTACACCTTC.

V and J are TRBV19 and TRBJ1-5; D perhaps matches TRBD1 (6 bases). Germline CDR1 reads LNHDA; CDR2 reads SQIVND (reference sequence). Trimming removed 7 bases at V and 0 bases at J, with 28 bases between. The CDR3 contains 20 residues. The chain's CDR3 is CASTRGTSITWDPSNQPQHF. In DNA form, the CDR3 reads TGTGCCAGTACCAGAGGGACATCGATAACTTGGGACCCTAGCAATCAGCCCCAGCATTTT. Using reference TRBV19 and TRBJ1-5 for the parts outside the CDR3, the full variable domain is DGGITQSPKYLFRKEGQNVTLSCEQNLNHDAMYWYRQDPGQGLRLIYYSQIVNDFQKGDIAEGYSVSREKKESFPLTVTSAQKNPTAFYLCASTRGTSITWDPSNQPQHFGDGTRLSIL.

The chain combines TRBV6-2 or TRBV6-3 with TRBJ2-3; TRBD2 agrees at 11 bases. CDR3 size: 20 residues. The V segment lost 0 bases and the J segment 6 bases; nucleotides outside the gene matches: 17. Germline V CDR1 and CDR2: MNHEY, SVGEGT. CDR3 loop: CASSYSSANPTSGDRDTQYF. CDR3 coding DNA: TGTGCCAGCAGTTACTCGTCCGCTAATCCGACTAGCGGGGATCGGGATACGCAGTATTTT.

The CDR3 here is CASSLTEQGRDIQYF. As DNA, the CDR3 is TGCGCCAGCAGCTTGACAGAACAGGGCCGAGACATTCAGTACTTC. This chain links TRBV5-1 with TRBJ2-4; possible D gene TRBD1, 6 bases. Per the germline V gene, CDR1 is SGHRS and CDR2 is YFSETQ. V shed 1 base and J shed 8 bases, with 16 bases lying between them. The CDR3 is made up of 15 amino acids.

The chain recombines TRBV7-6 with TRBJ2-5; 12 bases map to TRBD1. This CDR3 is 15 amino acids long. V was pared by 6 bases and J by 5 bases, with 7 bases of the junction left unmatched. The germline V gene has CDR1 SGHVS and CDR2 FNYEAQ. CDR3 loop: CASRTGTGGMETQYF. The CDR3 DNA reads as TGTGCCAGCAGAACCGGGACAGGGGGCATGGAGACCCAGTACTTC.

For the CDR3, the DNA is TGTGCCAGCACCAGGAGTAAGGGCGGGGGTTTCTCTAATCAGCCCCAGCATTTT. This translates into CASTRSKGGGFSNQPQHF. The genes are TRBV21-1 and TRBJ1-5. TRBV21-1 represents a pseudogene. CDR3 length equals 18 residues.

The V call is TRBV27, the J call TRBJ1-5, with 8 bases lining up with TRBD1. Germline-derived CDR1 and CDR2 are MNHEY and SMNVEV (reference sequence). V lost 5 bases, J lost 0 bases, and 6 bases stayed unmatched. The CDR3 has 16 amino acids. This CDR3 reads CASSPGQGYSNQPQHF. CDR3 in DNA: TGTGCCAGCAGTCCCGGACAGGGCTATAGCAATCAGCCCCAGCATTTT.

This clone was detected a few times. V and J are TRBV19 and TRBJ1-5; perhaps TRBD1 as D (5 bases). Germline values: CDR1 LNHDA, CDR2 SQIVND (reference sequence). The CDR3 loop spans 14 amino acids. The ends were cut back, 5 bases at V and 3 bases at J, with 11 bases in the middle. The CDR3 DNA sequence: TGTGCCAGTAGTTCGGAGGGGTACAATCAGCCCCAGCATTTT. This translates into CASSSEGYNQPQHF.

J is TRBJ2-7 and V is TRBV7-8; TRBD1 matches at 9 bases. With 4 bases clipped from V and 2 bases from J, the junction kept 9 bases outside the gene matches. The CDR3 covers 16 residues. Germline CDR1 and CDR2: SGHVS and FQNEAQ. The CDR3: CASSSVEGQGPYEQYF. The CDR3 DNA reads TGTGCCAGCAGCTCGGTTGAGGGACAGGGACCCTACGAGCAGTACTTC.

This chain connects TRBV7-9 to TRBJ1-5; 7 positions agree with TRBD1. The CDR3 is made up of 16 amino acids. V lost 1 base and J lost 3; bases outside the gene matches: 6. Germline-derived CDR1 and CDR2 are SEHNR and FQNEAQ (reference sequence). The CDR3 coding sequence is TGTGCCAGCAGCTTAGGGGCAGGGGGGCCCAATCAGCCCCAGCATTTT. This gives the protein CASSLGAGGPNQPQHF.

The chain combines TRBV19 with TRBJ2-7, with TRBD2 as a possible D gene (7 bases). The CDR3 totals 17 residues. V lost 4 bases and J 0 bases, leaving 19 bases between the germline ends. Germline CDR1 is LNHDA and CDR2 is SQIVND (reference sequence). In DNA, the CDR3 is TGTGCCAGTAGTAGGTATCACAGGGAGGGAAGCTCCTACGAGCAGTACTTC. This sequence encodes CASSRYHREGSSYEQYF. Complete variable domain (other parts from reference TRBV19 and TRBJ2-7): DGGITQSPKYLFRKEGQNVTLSCEQNLNHDAMYWYRQDPGQGLRLIYYSQIVNDFQKGDIAEGYSVSREKKESFPLTVTSAQKNPTAFYLCASSRYHREGSSYEQYFGPGTRLTVT.

The chain recombines TRBV9 with TRBJ2-7; TRBD2 aligns across 8 bases. Germline CDR1 is SGDLS and CDR2 is YYNGEE. V shed 4 bases and J 5 bases; nucleotides not matched to a gene: 8. The CDR3 contains 14 residues. The CDR3 DNA reads as TGTGCCAGCAGCCCGCGGGGGGTTATGAACGAGCAGTACTTC. Its protein is CASSPRGVMNEQYF.

The J gene is TRBJ1-1, the V gene TRBV25-1; 7 bases are a match to TRBD1. The CDR3 contains 14 residues. V lost 5 bases and J lost 2; bases outside the gene matches: 5. CDR1 is MGHDK and CDR2 is SYGVNS in the germline V gene. Here the CDR3 DNA reads TGTGCCAGCAGTCCCTGGGACAGCAACACTGAAGCTTTCTTT. Protein: CASSPWDSNTEAFF.

This clone has a single count. The V and J genes are TRBV3-1 (or the pseudogene TRBV3-2) and TRBJ2-1, with 9 bases fitting TRBD2. With V trimmed by 4 bases and J by 2 bases, 3 bases remained unmatched. This CDR3 is built from 15 residues. Germline CDR1 and CDR2: LGHDT and YNNKEL (reference sequence). CDR3 in DNA: TGTGCCAGCAGCCGGGAGCGGGGGGCCTACAATGAGCAGTTCTTC. It encodes CASSRERGAYNEQFF.

The chain uses TRBV20-1 and TRBJ1-2, with a tentative D call TRBD1 (5 bases). Between the trimmed V and J ends, which lost 6 bases and 2 bases, there was a span of 13 bases. Germline values: CDR1 DFQATT, CDR2 SNEGSKA (reference sequence). This CDR3 spans 13 amino acids. The CDR3, as DNA: TGCAGTGCGAGTCTGACAGAGAACTATGGCTACACCTTC. It is translated as CSASLTENYGYTF.